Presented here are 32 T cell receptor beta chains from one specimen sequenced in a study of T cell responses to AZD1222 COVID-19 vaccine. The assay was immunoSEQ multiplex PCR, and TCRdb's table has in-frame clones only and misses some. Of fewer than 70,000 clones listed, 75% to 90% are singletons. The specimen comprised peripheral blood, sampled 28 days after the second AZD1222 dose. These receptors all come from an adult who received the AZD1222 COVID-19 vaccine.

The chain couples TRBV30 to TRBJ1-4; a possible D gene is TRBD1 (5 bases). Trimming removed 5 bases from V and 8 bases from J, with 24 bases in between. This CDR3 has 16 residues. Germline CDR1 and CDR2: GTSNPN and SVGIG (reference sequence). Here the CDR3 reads CAWARGLGGGREKLFF. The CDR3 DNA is TGTGCCTGGGCGAGGGGACTGGGGGGTGGTCGGGAAAAACTGTTTTTT.

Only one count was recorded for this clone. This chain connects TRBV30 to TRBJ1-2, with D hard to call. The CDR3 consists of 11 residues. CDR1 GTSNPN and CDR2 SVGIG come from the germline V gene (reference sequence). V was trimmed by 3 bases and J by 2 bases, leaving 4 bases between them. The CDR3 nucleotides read TGTGCCTGGAGCCCCAACTATGGCTACACCTTC. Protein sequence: CAWSPNYGYTF.

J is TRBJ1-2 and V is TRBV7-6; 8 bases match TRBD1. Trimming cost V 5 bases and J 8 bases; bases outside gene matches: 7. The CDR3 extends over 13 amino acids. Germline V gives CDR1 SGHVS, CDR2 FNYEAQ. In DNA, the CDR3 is TGTGCCAGCAGCCTAGACAGGGGTAGGGGCTACACCTTC. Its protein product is CASSLDRGRGYTF. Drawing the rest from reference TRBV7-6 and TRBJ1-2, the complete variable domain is GAGVSQSPRYKVTKRGQDVALRCDPISGHVSLYWYRQALGQGPEFLTYFNYEAQQDKSGLPNDRFSAERPEGSISTLTIQRTEQRDSAMYRCASSLDRGRGYTFGSGTRLTVV.

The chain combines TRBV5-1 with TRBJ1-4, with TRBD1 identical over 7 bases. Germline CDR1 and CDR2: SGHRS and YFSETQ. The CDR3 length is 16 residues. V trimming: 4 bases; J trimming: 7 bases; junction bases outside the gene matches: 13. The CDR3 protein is CASSQWTGGLFEKLFF. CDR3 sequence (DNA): TGCGCCAGCAGCCAATGGACAGGTGGATTATTTGAAAAACTGTTTTTT.

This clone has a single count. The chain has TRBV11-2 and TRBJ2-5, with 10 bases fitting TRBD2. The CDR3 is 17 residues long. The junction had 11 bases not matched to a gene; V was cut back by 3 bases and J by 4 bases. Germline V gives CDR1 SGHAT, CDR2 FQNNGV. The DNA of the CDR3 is TGTGCCAGCAGCTTTGGGGGAAGCGGGGGGGCCCGAGAGACCCAGTACTTC. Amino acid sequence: CASSFGGSGGARETQYF. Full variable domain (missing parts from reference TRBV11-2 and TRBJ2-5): EAGVAQSPRYKIIEKRQSVAFWCNPISGHATLYWYQQILGQGPKLLIQFQNNGVVDDSQLPKDRFSAERLKGVDSTLKIQPAKLEDSAVYLCASSFGGSGGARETQYFGPGTRLLVL.

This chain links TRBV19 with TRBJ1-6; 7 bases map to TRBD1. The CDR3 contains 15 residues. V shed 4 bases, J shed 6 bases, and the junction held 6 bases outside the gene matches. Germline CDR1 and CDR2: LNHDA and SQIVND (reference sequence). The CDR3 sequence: CASSTGTALNSPLHF. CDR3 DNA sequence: TGTGCCAGTAGTACCGGGACAGCCCTTAATTCACCCCTCCACTTT. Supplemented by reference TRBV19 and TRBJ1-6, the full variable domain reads DGGITQSPKYLFRKEGQNVTLSCEQNLNHDAMYWYRQDPGQGLRLIYYSQIVNDFQKGDIAEGYSVSREKKESFPLTVTSAQKNPTAFYLCASSTGTALNSPLHFGNGTRLTVT.

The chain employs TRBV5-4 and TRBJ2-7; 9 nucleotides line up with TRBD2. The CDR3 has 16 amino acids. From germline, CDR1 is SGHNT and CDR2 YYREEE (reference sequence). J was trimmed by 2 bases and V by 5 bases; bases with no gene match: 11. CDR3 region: CASSNRASGVPYEQYF. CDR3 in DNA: TGTGCCAGCAGTAATCGTGCTAGCGGGGTCCCCTACGAGCAGTACTTC.

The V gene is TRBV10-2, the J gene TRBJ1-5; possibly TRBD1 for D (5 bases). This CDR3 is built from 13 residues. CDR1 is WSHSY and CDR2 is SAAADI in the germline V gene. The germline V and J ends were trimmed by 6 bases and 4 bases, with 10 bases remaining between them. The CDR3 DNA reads TGCGCCAGCAGAACAGGTATTAATCAGCCCCAGCATTTT. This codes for CASRTGINQPQHF.

CDR3 region: CASSFSYEQYF. In DNA form, the CDR3 reads TGTGCCAGCAGTTTCTCCTACGAGCAGTACTTC. V gene TRBV6-1 combines with J gene TRBJ2-7; no firm D call. This CDR3 is 11 amino acids long. Trimming shortened V by 5 bases and J by 0 bases, and 2 bases separated the two germline ends. Germline CDR1 reads MNHNS; CDR2 reads SASEGT.

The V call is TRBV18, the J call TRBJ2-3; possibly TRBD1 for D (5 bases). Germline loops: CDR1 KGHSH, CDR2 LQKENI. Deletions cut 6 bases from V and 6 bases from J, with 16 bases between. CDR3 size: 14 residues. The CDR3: CASSPGHTSDTQYF. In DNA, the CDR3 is TGTGCCAGCTCTCCCGGACATACGTCCGATACGCAGTATTTT.

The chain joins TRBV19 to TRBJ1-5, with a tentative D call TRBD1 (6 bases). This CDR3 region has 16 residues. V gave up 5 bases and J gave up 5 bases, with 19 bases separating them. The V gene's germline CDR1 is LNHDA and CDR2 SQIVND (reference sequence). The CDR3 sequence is CASSARQGKVDQPQHF. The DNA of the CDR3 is TGTGCCAGTAGTGCCCGGCAGGGGAAGGTAGATCAGCCCCAGCATTTT.

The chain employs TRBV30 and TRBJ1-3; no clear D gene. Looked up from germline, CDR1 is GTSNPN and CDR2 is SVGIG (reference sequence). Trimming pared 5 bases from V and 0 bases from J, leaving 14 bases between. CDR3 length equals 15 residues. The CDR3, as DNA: TGTGCCTGGGGACGTCGGGGAATCTCTGGAAACACCATATATTTT. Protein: CAWGRRGISGNTIYF.

DNA for the CDR3: TGTGCCAGTGGGGCGGACACTGAAGCTTTCTTT. This gives the protein CASGADTEAFF. The rearrangement links TRBV2 to TRBJ1-1, with D perhaps matching TRBD1 (5 bases). The V end was cut by 9 bases, the J end by 3 bases, with 8 bases between. Germline V gives CDR1 SNHLY, CDR2 FYNNEI. The CDR3 loop spans 11 amino acids.

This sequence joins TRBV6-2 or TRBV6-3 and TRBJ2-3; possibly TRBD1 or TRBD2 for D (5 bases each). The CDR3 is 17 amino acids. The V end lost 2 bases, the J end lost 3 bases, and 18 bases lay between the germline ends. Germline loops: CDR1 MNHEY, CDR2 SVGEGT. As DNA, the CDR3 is TGTGCCAGCAGTTACCCCCCCGGGGCATCTGGAACAGATACGCAGTATTTT. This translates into CASSYPPGASGTDTQYF.

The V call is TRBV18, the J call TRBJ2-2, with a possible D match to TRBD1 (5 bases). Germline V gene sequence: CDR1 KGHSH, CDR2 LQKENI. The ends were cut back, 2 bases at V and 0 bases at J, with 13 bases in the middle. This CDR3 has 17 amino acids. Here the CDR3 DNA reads TGTGCCAGCTCACCATTTTCGATAGGGGCGAACACCGGGGAGCTGTTTTTT. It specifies CASSPFSIGANTGELFF. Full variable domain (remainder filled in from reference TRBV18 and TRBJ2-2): NAGVMQNPRHLVRRRGQEARLRCSPMKGHSHVYWYRQLPEEGLKFMVYLQKENIIDESGMPKERFSAEFPKEGPSILRIQQVVRGDSAAYFCASSPFSIGANTGELFFGEGSRLTVL.

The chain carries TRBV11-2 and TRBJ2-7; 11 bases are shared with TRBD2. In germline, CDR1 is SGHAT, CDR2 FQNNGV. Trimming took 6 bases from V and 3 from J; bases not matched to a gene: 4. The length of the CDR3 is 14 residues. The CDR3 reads CASSRGTSGYEQYF. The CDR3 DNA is TGTGCCAGCAGTCGAGGGACTAGCGGCTACGAGCAGTACTTC.

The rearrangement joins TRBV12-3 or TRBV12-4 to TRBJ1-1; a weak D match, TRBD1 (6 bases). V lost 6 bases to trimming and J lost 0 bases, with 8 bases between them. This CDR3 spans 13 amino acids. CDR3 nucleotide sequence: TGTGCCAGCAGCACAGGGATGAACACTGAAGCTTTCTTT. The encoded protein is CASSTGMNTEAFF.

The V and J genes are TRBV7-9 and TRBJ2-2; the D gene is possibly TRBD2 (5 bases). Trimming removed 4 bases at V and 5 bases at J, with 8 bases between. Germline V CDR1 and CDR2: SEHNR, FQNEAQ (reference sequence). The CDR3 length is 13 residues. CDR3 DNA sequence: TGTGCCAGCAGCTCGGGATGGACCGGGGAGCTGTTTTTT. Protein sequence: CASSSGWTGELFF.

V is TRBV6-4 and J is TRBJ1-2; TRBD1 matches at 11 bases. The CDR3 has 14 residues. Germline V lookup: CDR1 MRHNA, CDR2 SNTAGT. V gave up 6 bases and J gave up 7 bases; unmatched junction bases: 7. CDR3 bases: TGTGCCAGCAGAGCAACCGGGACAGGGGGTGGCTACACCTTC. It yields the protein CASRATGTGGGYTF.

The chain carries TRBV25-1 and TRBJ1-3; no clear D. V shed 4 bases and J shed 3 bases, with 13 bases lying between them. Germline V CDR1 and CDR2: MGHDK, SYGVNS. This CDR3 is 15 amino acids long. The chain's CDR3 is CASSVGDRVGNTIYF. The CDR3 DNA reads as TGTGCCAGCAGTGTCGGGGATAGGGTTGGAAACACCATATATTTT.

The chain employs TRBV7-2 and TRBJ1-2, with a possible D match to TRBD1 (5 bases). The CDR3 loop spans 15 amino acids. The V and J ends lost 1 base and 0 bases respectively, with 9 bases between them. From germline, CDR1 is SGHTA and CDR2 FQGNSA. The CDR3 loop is CASSLVGGANYGYTF. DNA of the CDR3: TGTGCCAGCAGCTTAGTCGGGGGAGCTAACTATGGCTACACCTTC.

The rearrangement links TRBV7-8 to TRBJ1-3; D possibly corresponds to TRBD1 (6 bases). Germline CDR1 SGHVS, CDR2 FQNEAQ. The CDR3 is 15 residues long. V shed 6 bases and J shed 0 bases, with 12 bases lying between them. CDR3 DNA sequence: TGTGCCAGCAGAACCCAGGGGTTCTCTGGAAACACCATATATTTT. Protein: CASRTQGFSGNTIYF. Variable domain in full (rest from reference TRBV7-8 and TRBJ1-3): GAGVSQSPRYKVAKRGQDVALRCDPISGHVSLFWYQQALGQGPEFLTYFQNEAQLDKSGLPSDRFFAERPEGSVSTLKIQRTQQEDSAVYLCASRTQGFSGNTIYFGEGSWLTVV.

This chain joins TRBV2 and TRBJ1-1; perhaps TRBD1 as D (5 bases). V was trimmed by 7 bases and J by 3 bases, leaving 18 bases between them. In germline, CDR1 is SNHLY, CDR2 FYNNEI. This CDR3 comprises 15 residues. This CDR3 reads CASIGPAGVDTEAFF. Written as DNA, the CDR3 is TGTGCCAGCATAGGGCCCGCGGGGGTTGACACTGAAGCTTTCTTT.

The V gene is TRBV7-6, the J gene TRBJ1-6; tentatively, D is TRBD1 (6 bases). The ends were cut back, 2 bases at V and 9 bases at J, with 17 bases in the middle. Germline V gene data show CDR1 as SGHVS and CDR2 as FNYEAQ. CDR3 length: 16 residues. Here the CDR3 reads CASSLFGGPEGSPLHF. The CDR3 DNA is TGTGCCAGCAGCTTATTTGGGGGCCCGGAAGGTTCACCCCTCCACTTT.

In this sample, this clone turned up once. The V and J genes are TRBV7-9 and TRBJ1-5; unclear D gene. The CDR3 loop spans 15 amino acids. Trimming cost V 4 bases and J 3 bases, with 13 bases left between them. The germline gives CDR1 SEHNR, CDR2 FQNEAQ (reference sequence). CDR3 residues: CASSSDGKDNQPQHF. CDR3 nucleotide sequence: TGTGCCAGCAGCTCAGACGGGAAGGACAATCAGCCCCAGCATTTT.

The CDR3 bases are TGTGCCAGCTCACCACCCTTTCGGGGGGCATCCTACAATGAGCAGTTCTTC. Residues: CASSPPFRGASYNEQFF. The V call is TRBV18, the J call TRBJ2-1; the D gene is possibly TRBD2 (7 bases). Trimming took 0 bases from V and 1 from J, leaving 13 bases between them. The CDR3 consists of 17 residues. Germline CDR1 KGHSH, CDR2 LQKENI.

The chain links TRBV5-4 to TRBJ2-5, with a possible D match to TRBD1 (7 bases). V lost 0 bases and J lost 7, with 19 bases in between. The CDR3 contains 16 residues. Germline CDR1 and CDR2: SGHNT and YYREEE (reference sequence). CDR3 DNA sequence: TGTGCCAGCAGCTTGGCGGGGGACAGCCCCAAGCGGACCCAGTACTTC. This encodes CASSLAGDSPKRTQYF.

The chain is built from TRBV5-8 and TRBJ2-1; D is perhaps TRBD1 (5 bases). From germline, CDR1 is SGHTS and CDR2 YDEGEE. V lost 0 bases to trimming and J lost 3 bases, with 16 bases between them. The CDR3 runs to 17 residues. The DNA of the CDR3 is TGTGCCAGCAGCTTGGGGGGCGGATTGTTGCTCTACAATGAGCAGTTCTTC. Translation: CASSLGGGLLLYNEQFF.

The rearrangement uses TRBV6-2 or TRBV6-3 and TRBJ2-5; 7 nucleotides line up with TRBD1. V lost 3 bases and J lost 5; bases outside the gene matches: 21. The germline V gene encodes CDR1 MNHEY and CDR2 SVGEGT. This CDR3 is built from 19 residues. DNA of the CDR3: TGTGCCAGCAGTTATGCGCGAAGGACAGGTCTTTATCCCTGGGAGACCCAGTACTTC. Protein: CASSYARRTGLYPWETQYF.

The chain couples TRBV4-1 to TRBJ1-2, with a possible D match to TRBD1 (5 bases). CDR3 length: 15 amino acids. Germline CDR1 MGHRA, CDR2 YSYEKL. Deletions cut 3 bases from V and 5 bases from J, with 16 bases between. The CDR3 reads CASSHPGFGGYGYTF. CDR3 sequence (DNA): TGCGCCAGCAGCCACCCAGGGTTCGGTGGTTATGGCTACACCTTC.

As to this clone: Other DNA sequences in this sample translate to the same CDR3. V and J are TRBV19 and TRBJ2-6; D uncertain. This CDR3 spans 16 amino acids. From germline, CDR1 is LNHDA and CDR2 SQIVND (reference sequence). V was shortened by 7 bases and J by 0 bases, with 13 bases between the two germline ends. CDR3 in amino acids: CASTVGLSSGANVLTF. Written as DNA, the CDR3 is TGTGCCAGTACGGTGGGTTTAAGCTCTGGGGCCAACGTCCTGACTTTC.

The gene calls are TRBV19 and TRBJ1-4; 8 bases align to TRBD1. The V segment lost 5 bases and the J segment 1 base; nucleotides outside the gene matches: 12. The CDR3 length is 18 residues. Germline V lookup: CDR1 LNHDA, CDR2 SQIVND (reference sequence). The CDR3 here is CASSPDRGPRRTNEKLFF. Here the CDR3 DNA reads TGTGCCAGTAGTCCCGACAGGGGCCCTAGAAGAACTAATGAAAAACTGTTTTTT. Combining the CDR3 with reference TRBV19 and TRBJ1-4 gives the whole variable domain DGGITQSPKYLFRKEGQNVTLSCEQNLNHDAMYWYRQDPGQGLRLIYYSQIVNDFQKGDIAEGYSVSREKKESFPLTVTSAQKNPTAFYLCASSPDRGPRRTNEKLFFGSGTQLSVL.